This T cell receptor beta chain was captured by sequencing in a study of cytomegalovirus exposure and HLA in healthy donors. Study results and limitations: Sequencing likely caused a cluster of highly shared sequence variants. Earlier analysis yielded a pattern in which most TCR beta V segments were productive about 90% or about 30% of the time. Later analysis identified a missense DCLRE1C variant that was linked to TCR beta V- and J-gene trimming. Association with HLA alleles at 0.05 false discovery rate was found for around 15,000 TCR beta sequences in a later analysis.

Of note for this clone: Its specificity is unknown.

Amplification used 60 Vbeta primers and 13 Jbeta primers. Sequenced by immunoSEQ multiplex PCR; TCRdb stores in-frame clones only, minus some. Here the sample spans 150,000 to 200,000 clones, more than 65% being singletons. The germline gives CDR1 MNHNY, CDR2 SVGAGI (reference sequence). With V trimmed by 6 bases and J by 5 bases, 12 bases remained unmatched. The CDR3 loop spans 15 amino acids. The chain links TRBV6-6 to TRBJ1-2; 7 positions agree with TRBD1. The sequencing sample was made of PBMCs. The TCR comes from a woman in her 30s in good health and CMV-seropositive. CDR3 bases: TGTGCCAGCAGGGGGACAGTGGGGCTTAGGTATGGCTACACCTTC. Translating it yields CASRGTVGLRYGYTF.